Listed here are 9 T cell receptor beta chains from one sample, sequenced in a study of blood T cell repertoires in COVID-19. Only in-frame clones appear in the TCRdb table, and some are missing; sequencing was by immunoSEQ multiplex PCR. This table has just under 45,000 clones, around 90% appearing once. What was sequenced was peripheral blood. These receptors originate from a woman older than 75 in a cohort sampled during active or convalescent COVID-19.

This chain joins TRBV3-1 (or the pseudogene TRBV3-2) and TRBJ2-7; D unclear. The CDR3 loop spans 13 amino acids. The germline CDR1 and CDR2 sequences are LGHDT and YNNKEL (reference sequence). Deletions cut 1 base from V and 5 bases from J, with 9 bases between. The CDR3 region is CASSQAGVNEQYF. CDR3 in DNA: TGTGCCAGCAGCCAAGCCGGAGTAAACGAGCAGTACTTC.

The gene calls are TRBV28 and TRBJ2-7, with 7 bases identical to TRBD1. V gave up 7 bases and J gave up 2 bases; unmatched junction bases: 8. Germline V CDR1 and CDR2: MDHEN, SYDVKM. CDR3 length equals 14 residues. The chain's CDR3 is CASTPRGGPYEQYF. Here the CDR3 DNA reads TGTGCCAGCACCCCGAGAGGGGGCCCCTACGAGCAGTACTTC.

Turning to this clone: Relative to the germline gene, one junction end is altered; a read error may explain this. The chain has TRBV7-7 and TRBJ2-1; D perhaps matches TRBD2 (5 bases). This CDR3 contains 13 residues. Germline loops: CDR1 SSHAT, CDR2 FNYEAQ (reference sequence). The CDR3 sequence: CASSWSAGNEQFF. The CDR3 nucleotides are TGTGCTAGCAGCTGGAGCGCGGGCAATGAGCAGTTCTTC.

The chain joins TRBV20-1 to TRBJ1-2, with no clear D. The CDR3 is 11 amino acids. V was trimmed by 5 bases and J by 5 bases, leaving 9 bases between them. The germline CDR1 and CDR2 sequences are DFQATT and SNEGSKA (reference sequence). The CDR3 loop reads CSALSFYGYTF. Written as DNA, the CDR3 is TGCAGTGCTCTTAGTTTTTATGGCTACACCTTC.

The V gene is TRBV11-3, the J gene TRBJ2-7; 7 bases align to TRBD1. The V gene end was trimmed by 5 bases and the J gene end by 3 bases; junction bases not matched to a gene: 7. CDR1 and CDR2 (germline): SGHNT, YENEEA. CDR3 length: 14 residues. The CDR3 nucleotides are TGTGCCAGCAGCGGGTGGACAGGAAGCTACGAGCAGTACTTC. Encoded protein: CASSGWTGSYEQYF. Combining the CDR3 with reference TRBV11-3 and TRBJ2-7 gives the whole variable domain EAGVVQSPRYKIIEKKQPVAFWCNPISGHNTLYWYLQNLGQGPELLIRYENEEAVDDSQLPKDRFSAERLKGVDSTLKIQPAELGDSAVYLCASSGWTGSYEQYFGPGTRLTVT.

V and J are TRBV29-1 and TRBJ2-2, with D perhaps TRBD2 (6 bases). Germline CDR1 and CDR2: SQVTM and ANQGSEA. This CDR3 has 13 amino acids. The germline V and J ends were trimmed by 8 bases and 5 bases, with 15 bases remaining between them. CDR3 DNA sequence: TGCAGCACCCGGGGCCGGGGGACCGGGGAGCTGTTTTTT. It translates to CSTRGRGTGELFF.

The chain uses TRBV30 and TRBJ1-2; D not resolved. CDR3 size: 14 residues. Trimming removed 5 bases from V and 4 bases from J, with 17 bases in between. Germline assignment: CDR1 GTSNPN and CDR2 SVGIG (reference sequence). The CDR3 DNA follows: TGTGCCTGGGCCCCCATGGGTGGGAGCTATGGCTACACCTTC. Its translation: CAWAPMGGSYGYTF.

CDR3: CASSLEVASEQFF. The CDR3 DNA is TGTGCCAGCAGCTTGGAGGTAGCGAGTGAGCAGTTCTTC. This chain connects TRBV5-4 to TRBJ2-1, with a possible D match to TRBD2 (5 bases). The V gene lost 0 bases and the J gene lost 9 bases, with 10 bases spanning the gap. Germline V CDR1 and CDR2: SGHNT, YYREEE (reference sequence). The CDR3 loop spans 13 amino acids.

The V and J genes are TRBV9 and TRBJ1-1; D is undetermined. The V end was cut by 4 bases, the J end by 3 bases, with 10 bases between. This CDR3 is 13 amino acids long. Germline CDR1 SGDLS, CDR2 YYNGEE. The CDR3 reads CASSPDADTEAFF. The CDR3 DNA sequence: TGTGCCAGCAGCCCCGACGCGGACACTGAAGCTTTCTTT.